There are a few counts of the clone carrying this T cell receptor (beta chain). This specimen belongs to a study of shared clonotypes between healthy human individuals. Profiled with immunoSEQ multiplex PCR; TCRdb holds only in-frame clones, not every one. This table holds fewer than 1.4 million clones, around 78% found once. This CDR3 is built from 17 residues. Trimming took 4 bases from V and 6 from J; bases not matched to a gene: 12. The germline gives CDR1 MGHRA, CDR2 YSYEKL. The receptor was derived from a man between 18 and 35 years old in good health. Some clones in this sample may be carry-over from other donors' samples. What was sequenced was memory CD4+ T cells from PBMCs. Subset described: CD45RA-negative fraction. V is TRBV4-1 and J is TRBJ2-1, with 10 positions matching TRBD2. CDR3 amino acids: CASSLPKGVAGGNEQFF. The CDR3 bases are TGCGCCAGCAGCCTACCGAAGGGAGTAGCGGGAGGCAATGAGCAGTTCTTC.